Below, 20 T cell receptor beta chains from the same sample are listed, as sequenced in a study of blood T cell repertoires in COVID-19. The method was immunoSEQ multiplex PCR; TCRdb's version includes in-frame clones alone and lacks a portion of them. The repertoire holds approximately 260,000 clones, with around 81% as singletons. Sequenced input: PBMCs or T cells enriched from blood (not recorded which). The origin of the receptors is a man aged 50 to 59 who had recovered from COVID-19.

This sequence joins TRBV6-4 and TRBJ1-4, with TRBD1 matching over 9 bases. Germline lookup yields CDR1 MRHNA and CDR2 SNTAGT. CDR3 length equals 14 residues. Unmatched junction bases numbered 7, after V lost 6 bases and J lost 8 bases. The CDR3 protein is CASSDGTGNEKLFF. The CDR3 DNA reads TGTGCCAGCAGCGACGGGACAGGGAACGAAAAACTGTTTTTT.

The CDR3 loop is CASSQDWAGNYGYTF. For the CDR3, the DNA is TGTGCCAGCAGCCAAGATTGGGCAGGGAACTATGGCTACACCTTC. V usage is TRBV3-1 (or the pseudogene TRBV3-2) and J usage is TRBJ1-2, with D tentatively TRBD1 (5 bases). Germline V CDR1 and CDR2: LGHDT, YNNKEL (reference sequence). CDR3 length: 15 amino acids. Trimming pared 0 bases from V and 2 bases from J, leaving 10 bases between.

The chain has TRBV11-2 and TRBJ2-1; 8 nucleotides agree with TRBD2. Trimming took 2 bases from V and 3 from J; bases not matched to a gene: 6. The CDR3 is 16 amino acids. Germline CDR1 is SGHAT and CDR2 is FQNNGV. CDR3 DNA: TGTGCCAGCAGCTTATCGGGGGGGATTTTCTACAATGAGCAGTTCTTC. This encodes CASSLSGGIFYNEQFF. Complete variable domain (other parts from reference TRBV11-2 and TRBJ2-1): EAGVAQSPRYKIIEKRQSVAFWCNPISGHATLYWYQQILGQGPKLLIQFQNNGVVDDSQLPKDRFSAERLKGVDSTLKIQPAKLEDSAVYLCASSLSGGIFYNEQFFGPGTRLTVL.

This clone was seen at least ten times. V usage is TRBV2 and J usage is TRBJ2-5, with no clear D. Germline-derived CDR1 and CDR2 are SNHLY and FYNNEI. The CDR3 loop spans 14 amino acids. The V gene lost 5 bases and the J gene lost 5 bases, with 15 bases spanning the gap. The CDR3 DNA reads TGTGCCAGCAGTCCCATCCGGTCCGGGGAGACCCAGTACTTC. This sequence encodes CASSPIRSGETQYF.

The chain couples TRBV4-3 to TRBJ2-2; 10 bases agree with TRBD2. CDR3 length equals 17 residues. J was trimmed by 5 bases and V by 0 bases; bases with no gene match: 6. The germline V gene has CDR1 LGHNA and CDR2 YSLEER. CDR3 in amino acids: CASSQDLAGGNTGELFF. The CDR3 region has the DNA TGCGCCAGCAGCCAAGATTTAGCGGGAGGAAATACCGGGGAGCTGTTTTTT.

The chain uses TRBV5-1 and TRBJ2-5, with TRBD2 identical over 14 bases. Trimming took 2 bases from V and 5 from J; bases not matched to a gene: 8. The germline CDR1 and CDR2 sequences are SGHRS and YFSETQ. The CDR3 extends over 17 amino acids. CDR3 bases: TGCGCCAGCAGCTTCCAACTGACTAGCGGGGGGGCGGAGACCCAGTACTTC. As protein: CASSFQLTSGGAETQYF. Filled out from reference TRBV5-1 and TRBJ2-5, the complete variable domain reads KAGVTQTPRYLIKTRGQQVTLSCSPISGHRSVSWYQQTPGQGLQFLFEYFSETQRNKGNFPGRFSGRQFSNSRSEMNVSTLELGDSALYLCASSFQLTSGGAETQYFGPGTRLLVL.

This sequence joins TRBV6-1 and TRBJ2-7; 10 nucleotides line up with TRBD2. The V gene's germline CDR1 is MNHNS and CDR2 SASEGT. Trimming cost V 2 bases and J 1 base; bases outside gene matches: 8. This CDR3 contains 17 residues. CDR3 in amino acids: CASSERVGAGGSYEQYF. As DNA, the CDR3 is TGTGCCAGCAGTGAAAGGGTCGGAGCGGGAGGGTCCTACGAGCAGTACTTC.

As concerns this clone: The junction and the germline gene differ at one end; a read error may be behind it. V usage is TRBV28 and J usage is TRBJ2-1; TRBD2 matches 8 bases. This CDR3 contains 13 residues. CDR1 MDHEN and CDR2 SYDVKM come from the germline V gene. The chain's CDR3 is CASGFSGTNEQFF. The DNA for the CDR3 is TGTGCCAGCGGTTTTAGCGGGACTAATGAGCAGTTCTTC.

The chain joins TRBV19 to TRBJ1-2, with TRBD1 identical over 8 bases. Looked up from germline, CDR1 is LNHDA and CDR2 is SQIVND (reference sequence). Trimming at V came to 5 bases and at J to 5 bases, leaving 10 bases not matched to a gene. The CDR3 has 15 amino acids. Here the CDR3 DNA reads TGTGCCAGTAGTCCTGGGAACAGGGGGGCATATGGCTACACCTTC. Translation: CASSPGNRGAYGYTF.

The V call is TRBV9, the J call TRBJ1-1; TRBD1 matches at 7 bases. The CDR3 has 15 residues. V shed 0 bases, J shed 8 bases, and the junction held 10 bases outside the gene matches. CDR1 is SGDLS, CDR2 YYNGEE, per germline. CDR3 DNA: TGTGCCAGCAGCGTAGAGAACAGGGGCGCTGGCGAAGCTTTCTTT. Amino acids: CASSVENRGAGEAFF. Full variable domain (outside the CDR3, taken from reference TRBV9 and TRBJ1-1): DSGVTQTPKHLITATGQRVTLRCSPRSGDLSVYWYQQSLDQGLQFLIQYYNGEERAKGNILERFSAQQFPDLHSELNLSSLELGDSALYFCASSVENRGAGEAFFGQGTRLTVV.

The rearrangement uses TRBV7-2 and TRBJ2-7, with D tentatively TRBD1 (5 bases). Germline V gives CDR1 SGHTA, CDR2 FQGNSA. Trimming shortened V by 4 bases and J by 3 bases, and 7 bases separated the two germline ends. CDR3 length: 12 residues. The CDR3 DNA reads as TGTGCCAGCAGCTACGACAGCTACGAGCAGTACTTC. As protein: CASSYDSYEQYF. Using reference TRBV7-2 and TRBJ2-7 for the parts outside the CDR3, the full variable domain is GAGVSQSPSNKVTEKGKDVELRCDPISGHTALYWYRQSLGQGLEFLIYFQGNSAPDKSGLPSDRFSAERTGGSVSTLTIQRTQQEDSAVYLCASSYDSYEQYFGPGTRLTVT.

The gene calls are TRBV5-6 and TRBJ1-2, with D unresolved. V was shortened by 0 bases and J by 8 bases, with 14 bases between the two germline ends. This CDR3 has 14 residues. Per the germline V gene, CDR1 is SGHDT and CDR2 is YYEEEE. The CDR3 sequence: CASSLGPGHGGYTF. CDR3 nucleotide sequence: TGTGCCAGCAGCTTGGGTCCTGGGCATGGGGGCTACACCTTC.

V is TRBV9 and J is TRBJ2-3, with D maybe TRBD2 (6 bases). Trimming cost V 4 bases and J 0 bases, with 12 bases left between them. CDR3 length equals 15 residues. Germline lookup yields CDR1 SGDLS and CDR2 YYNGEE. The CDR3 loop is CASSIGGTSTDTQYF. The CDR3 nucleotides read TGTGCCAGCAGCATCGGAGGGACTAGCACAGATACGCAGTATTTT.

J is TRBJ2-3 and V is TRBV7-6; D gene uncertain. The CDR3 spans 15 residues. Trimming left V 1 base short and J 0 bases short, with 8 bases between. From germline, CDR1 is SGHVS and CDR2 FNYEAQ. The CDR3 loop is CASSLGVASTDTQYF. For the CDR3, the DNA is TGTGCCAGCAGCTTAGGGGTAGCTAGCACAGATACGCAGTATTTT.

This CDR3 reads CASSLDRGWGEQYF. The CDR3 DNA sequence: TGCGCCAGCAGCCTTGACAGGGGGTGGGGAGAGCAGTACTTC. The V call is TRBV4-3, the J call TRBJ2-7, with 9 bases identical to TRBD1. Germline V gene sequence: CDR1 LGHNA, CDR2 YSLEER. V lost 4 bases, J lost 7 bases, and 8 bases stayed unmatched. The CDR3 length is 14 residues.

The chain carries TRBV5-5 and TRBJ1-1; D is uncertain. The CDR3 totals 14 residues. Trimming took 0 bases from V and 2 from J, leaving 8 bases between them. The germline CDR1 and CDR2 sequences are SGHKS and YYEKEE (reference sequence). The chain's CDR3 is CASSLGTSNTEAFF. The CDR3 bases are TGTGCCAGCAGCTTGGGGACTTCCAACACTGAAGCTTTCTTT.

V and J are TRBV5-1 and TRBJ2-7; TRBD2 is a possible D gene (5 bases). This CDR3 comprises 14 residues. Germline assignment: CDR1 SGHRS and CDR2 YFSETQ. V dropped 5 bases and J dropped 7 bases, with 19 bases sitting between them. The CDR3 is CASRQGRPPGEQYF. DNA of the CDR3: TGCGCCAGCAGACAAGGGCGTCCTCCGGGGGAGCAGTACTTC.

The chain carries TRBV15 and TRBJ2-2, with 12 bases aligning to TRBD2. The J segment lost 9 bases and the V segment lost 3 bases, leaving 5 bases of the junction unmatched. The CDR3 runs 15 residues. Germline V gene lookup returns CDR1 LNHNV and CDR2 YYDKDF (reference sequence). The CDR3 spells CATSRTSGSPRELFF. The CDR3 coding sequence is TGTGCCACCAGCAGGACTAGCGGGAGTCCCCGGGAGCTGTTTTTT.

The chain joins TRBV19 to TRBJ2-3; 10 positions agree with TRBD2. Germline lookup yields CDR1 LNHDA and CDR2 SQIVND (reference sequence). CDR3 length: 15 residues. Trimming took 6 bases from V and 4 from J; bases not matched to a gene: 7. The CDR3 sequence: CASRVSGRAADTQYF. Here the CDR3 DNA reads TGTGCCAGTAGAGTGAGCGGGAGGGCGGCAGATACGCAGTATTTT. Variable domain in full (rest from reference TRBV19 and TRBJ2-3): DGGITQSPKYLFRKEGQNVTLSCEQNLNHDAMYWYRQDPGQGLRLIYYSQIVNDFQKGDIAEGYSVSREKKESFPLTVTSAQKNPTAFYLCASRVSGRAADTQYFGPGTRLTVL.

The chain couples TRBV7-8 to TRBJ1-3, with 7 bases lining up with TRBD1. Germline V gene data show CDR1 as SGHVS and CDR2 as FQNEAQ. The CDR3 extends over 16 amino acids. V dropped 6 bases and J dropped 2; count of bases not matched to a gene: 10. CDR3 in DNA: TGTGCCAGCAGTTTACGAGACAGGGTGACTGGAAACACCATATATTTT. Translation: CASSLRDRVTGNTIYF.